This entry features one T cell receptor (beta chain) sequence. This entry is derived from a study of blood T cell repertoires in COVID-19. About the study: T cells, B-cell-depleted T cells, or PBMCs supplied cDNA or gDNA.

This CDR3 is 15 amino acids long. The germline V gene has CDR1 SGHVS and CDR2 FNYEAQ. Trimming stripped 2 bases from V and 1 base from J, with 10 bases between. The assay was immunoSEQ multiplex PCR, and TCRdb's table has in-frame clones only and misses some. In the table there are over 110,000 clones, over 70% of which are singletons. The chain uses TRBV7-6 and TRBJ2-3; no clear D gene. Material for sequencing was PBMCs or T cells enriched from blood (not recorded which). This sequence originates from a man in his fifties or sixties in a cohort exposed to, infected with or recovered from COVID-19 (not recorded which). The CDR3 DNA follows: TGTGCCAGCAGCTTAAATGTGGCGGGCACAGATACGCAGTATTTT. Translated: CASSLNVAGTDTQYF.